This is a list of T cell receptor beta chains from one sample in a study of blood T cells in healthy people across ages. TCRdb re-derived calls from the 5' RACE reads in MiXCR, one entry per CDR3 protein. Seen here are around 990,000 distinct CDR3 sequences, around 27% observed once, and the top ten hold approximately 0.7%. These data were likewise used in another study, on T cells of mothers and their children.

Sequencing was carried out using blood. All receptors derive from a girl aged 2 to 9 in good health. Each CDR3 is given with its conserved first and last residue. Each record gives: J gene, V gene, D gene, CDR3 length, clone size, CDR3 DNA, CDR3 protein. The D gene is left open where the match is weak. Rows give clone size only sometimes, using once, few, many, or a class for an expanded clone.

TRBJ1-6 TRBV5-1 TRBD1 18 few TGCGCCAGCAGCTTGGGACAGGGTTTTAACTCCTATAATTCACCCCTCCACTTT CASSLGQGFNSYNSPLHF
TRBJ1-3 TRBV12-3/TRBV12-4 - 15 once TGTGCCAGCAACGCAGGGGACCCCTCTGGAAACACCATATATTTT CASNAGDPSGNTIYF
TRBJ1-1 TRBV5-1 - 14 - TGCGCCAGTAGGGAGACGAGAGAGTACGCTGAAGCTTTCTTT CASRETREYAEAFF
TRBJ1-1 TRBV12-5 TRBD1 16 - TGTGCTAGTGGTCCGACGTACAGGGGGCAGAACACTGAAGCTTTCTTT CASGPTYRGQNTEAFF
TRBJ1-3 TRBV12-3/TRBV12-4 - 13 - TGTGCCAGCAGTCTCGGACCGACTTACACCATATATTTT CASSLGPTYTIYF
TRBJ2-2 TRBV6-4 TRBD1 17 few TGTGCCAGCAGTAGGGGACAGGGGAAAACGAACACCGGGGAGCTGTTTTTT CASSRGQGKTNTGELFF
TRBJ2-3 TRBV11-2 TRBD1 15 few TGTGCCAGCAGCCCCGAAGGGACAGGGACAGATACGCAGTATTTT CASSPEGTGTDTQYF
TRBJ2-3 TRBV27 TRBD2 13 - TGTGCCAGCAGTCTCCTAGCGGGAGGGGCGCAGTATTTT CASSLLAGGAQYF
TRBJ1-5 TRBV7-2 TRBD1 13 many TGTGCCAGCAGCTTATCAGGGGGCCAGCCCCAGCATTTT CASSLSGGQPQHF
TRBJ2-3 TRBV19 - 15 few TGTGCCAGTAGTATCGGGGGACTCATCACAGATACGCAGTATTTT CASSIGGLITDTQYF
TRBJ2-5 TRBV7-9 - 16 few TGTGCCAGCAGCTTAGCACAGAGCATTGTGAGGGAGACCCAGTACTTC CASSLAQSIVRETQYF
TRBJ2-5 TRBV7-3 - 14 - TGTGCCAGCAGCCTGAACGGGATAGGAGGGGACCAGTACTTC CASSLNGIGGDQYF
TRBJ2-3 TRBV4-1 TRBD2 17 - TGCGCCAGCAGCCAAGATCAGCGCCTAGCGGGCACAGATACGCAGTATTTT CASSQDQRLAGTDTQYF
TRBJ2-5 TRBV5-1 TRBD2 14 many TGCGCCAGCAGCTTGGAGCGGGGCCAAGAGACCCAGTACTTC CASSLERGQETQYF
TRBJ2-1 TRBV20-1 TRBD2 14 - TGCAGTGCCGTTAGCGGGAGACCCGACAATGAGCAGTTCTTC CSAVSGRPDNEQFF
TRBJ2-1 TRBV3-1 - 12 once TGTGCCAGCACCGACGAGGACAATGAGCAGTTCTTC CASTDEDNEQFF
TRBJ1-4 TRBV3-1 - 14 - TGTGCCAGCAGCCCAACCCGCCTTTGGGGAAAACTGTTTTTT CASSPTRLWGKLFF
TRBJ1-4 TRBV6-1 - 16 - TGTGCCAGCAGTCATTTTGGACACTCACGGAATGAAAAACTGTTTTTT CASSHFGHSRNEKLFF
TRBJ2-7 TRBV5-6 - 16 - TGTGCCAGCACCTATTCAGGAGACACCGCCTACGATCAGCGGTACTTC CASTYSGDTAYDQRYF
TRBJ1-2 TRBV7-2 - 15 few TGTGCCAGCAGCTTGTGGTTGTCGACAGACGATGGCTACACCTTC CASSLWLSTDDGYTF
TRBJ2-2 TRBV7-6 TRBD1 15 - TGTGCCAGCAGCTTAGCTGACAGGGACGGCGGGGAGCTGTTTTTT CASSLADRDGGELFF
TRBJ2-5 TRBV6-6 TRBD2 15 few TGTGCCAGCAGTTACACGACTAGCGGGCAAGAGACCCAGTACTTC CASSYTTSGQETQYF
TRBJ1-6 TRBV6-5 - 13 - TGTGCCAGCAGTTCCAGGAAAAATTCACCCCTCCACTTT CASSSRKNSPLHF
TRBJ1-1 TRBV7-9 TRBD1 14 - TGTGCCAGCAGCTTAAACAGGGGGTCGCCTGAAGCTTTCTTT CASSLNRGSPEAFF
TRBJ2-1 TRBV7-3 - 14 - TGTGCCAGCAGCTTATTCGGGGACCACAATGAGCAGTTCTTC CASSLFGDHNEQFF
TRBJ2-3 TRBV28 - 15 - TGTGCCAGCAGTTTACAAACTAGACATGGGGATACGCAGTATTTT CASSLQTRHGDTQYF
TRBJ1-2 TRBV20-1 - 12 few TGCAGTGCTAGAGATGGGGAGGGAGCCTACACCTTC CSARDGEGAYTF
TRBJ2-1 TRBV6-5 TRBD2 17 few TGTGCCAGCAGTTACTCGATCGCTAGCGGGAGTCTAAATGAGCAGTTCTTC CASSYSIASGSLNEQFF
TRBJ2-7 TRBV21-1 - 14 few TGTGCCAGTTCGAGACAGACGTCTATTTACGAGCAGTACTTC CASSRQTSIYEQYF
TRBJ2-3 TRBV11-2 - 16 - TGTGCCAGCAGCGGGCCCTCGGTACAGCCACGGGATACGCAGTATTTT CASSGPSVQPRDTQYF
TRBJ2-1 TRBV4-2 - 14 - TGTGCCAGCAGCCAAGTCGCGATGGAGGACCCTACGTTCTTC CASSQVAMEDPTFF
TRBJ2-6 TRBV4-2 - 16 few TGTGCCAGCAGCCAAGTTACACGCTCTGGGGCCAACGTCCTGACTTTC CASSQVTRSGANVLTF
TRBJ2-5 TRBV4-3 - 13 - TGCGCCAGCAGCCAAGATAGGAAAGAGACCCAGTACTTC CASSQDRKETQYF
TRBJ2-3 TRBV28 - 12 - TGTGCCAGCAGTTCTAGGACTACTACGCAGTATTTT CASSSRTTTQYF
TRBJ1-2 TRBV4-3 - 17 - TGCGCCAGCAGCCAAGACCTCTCGGGGGGCAAGGACTATGGCTACACCTTC CASSQDLSGGKDYGYTF
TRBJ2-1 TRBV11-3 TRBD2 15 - TGTGCCAGCAGGGCCACGGGGGGGCCTAGCAATGAGCAGTTCTTC CASRATGGPSNEQFF
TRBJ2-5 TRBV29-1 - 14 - TGCAGCGGACTACAGGGAATGATGGCGGAGACCCAGTACTTC CSGLQGMMAETQYF
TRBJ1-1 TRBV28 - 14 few TGTGCCAGCAGTTTCCTGCTATCGAACACTGAAGCTTTCTTT CASSFLLSNTEAFF
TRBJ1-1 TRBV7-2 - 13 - TGTGCCAGCAGCTTACGAGGGGACCCTGAAGCTTTCTTT CASSLRGDPEAFF
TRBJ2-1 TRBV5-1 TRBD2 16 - TGCGCCAGCAGCTTTAACGCGGGAGCGTCCTACAATGAGCAGTTCTTC CASSFNAGASYNEQFF
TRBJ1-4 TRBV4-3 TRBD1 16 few TGCGCCAGCAGCCCAATCCTTGGGACAGGAAGTGAAAAACTGTTTTTT CASSPILGTGSEKLFF
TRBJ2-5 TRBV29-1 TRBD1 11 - TGCAGCGTTGCCCTGGACAGGGGAGGATTTTTC CSVALDRGGFF
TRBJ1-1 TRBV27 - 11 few TGTGCCAGCAGTGGAGACAGGGAAGCTTTCTTT CASSGDREAFF
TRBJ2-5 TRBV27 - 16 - TGTGCCAGCAGTTCCTTGGAGCTTTTATTCCAAGAGACCCAGTACTTC CASSSLELLFQETQYF
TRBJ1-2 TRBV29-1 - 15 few TGCAGCGTTGTCGGCGGTGACAGCCAGCTCTATGGCTACACCTTC CSVVGGDSQLYGYTF
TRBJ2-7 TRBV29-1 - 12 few TGCAGCAAACTGGGGGGTAGCGGAGCCAAAAGCTTC CSKLGGSGAKSF
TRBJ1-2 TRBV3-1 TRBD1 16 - TGTGCCAGCAGCCGCGCACAGGGGGCCTTGTTCTATGGCTACACCTTC CASSRAQGALFYGYTF
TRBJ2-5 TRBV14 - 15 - TGTGCCAGCAGCCAAGCCCGGCCCTCGTCAGAGGCCCAGTACTTC CASSQARPSSEAQYF
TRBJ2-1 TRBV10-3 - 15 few TGTGCCATCAGTGAGTTGCTAGCCGGGTTTAATGAGCAGTTCTTC CAISELLAGFNEQFF
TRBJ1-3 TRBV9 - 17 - TGTGCCAGCAGCGTAGGTTTCGGCGCTACCACCGGAAACACCATATATTTT CASSVGFGATTGNTIYF
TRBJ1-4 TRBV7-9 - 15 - TGTGCCAGCCCGGGGCAGGGGCCCTTTAATGAAAAACTGTTTTTT CASPGQGPFNEKLFF
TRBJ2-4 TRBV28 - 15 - TGTGCCAGCAGCGAGCCAGGGGGGATATTAAACATTCAGTACTTC CASSEPGGILNIQYF
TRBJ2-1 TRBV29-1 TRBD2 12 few TGCACCTATCGGGGGGGTTCGGATGAGCAGTTCTTC CTYRGGSDEQFF
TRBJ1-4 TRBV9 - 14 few TGTGCCAGCAGCGTAGGCGGGGTAGGGGAAAAACTGTTTTTT CASSVGGVGEKLFF